In this sample, the clone carrying this T cell receptor (beta chain) turned up a few times. The antigen remains unidentified. These data belong to a study of beta chain features in type 1 diabetes. The study, taken as a whole, reports: For Type 1 diabetes patients, all four CD4+ subsets carried TCRB CDR3s that were moderately but significantly shorter.

In total, each donor contributed a single heparinised blood draw that averaged roughly 100 mL. Researchers reported sorting CD4+ naive, central memory, regulatory and stem cell-like memory cells via CD45RO/CCR7/CD25/CD127/CD95/CD27. Expressed TCRB transcripts were sequenced because the entire RNA isolate underwent reverse transcription. The average output of naive, central memory and regulatory T cell samples was several million reads. Here immunoSEQ multiplex PCR was the method, and the copy in TCRdb shows in-frame clones only, minus some. The table lists around 250,000 clones, 24% of them singletons. This CDR3 has 14 residues. V lost 1 base to trimming and J lost 6 bases, with 10 bases between them. Germline V CDR1 and CDR2: LNHDA, SQIVND (reference sequence).

The sample consisted of naive CD4+ T cells from blood. The rearrangement links TRBV19 to TRBJ1-5, with a possible D match to TRBD1 (6 bases). This sequence originates from a woman between 25 and 40 years old with type 1 diabetes. The CDR3 coding sequence is TGTGCCAGTAGTATAGGGACAGCGCGTCAGCCCCAGCATTTT. It codes for CASSIGTARQPQHF.